This T cell receptor (beta chain) was sequenced in a study of cytomegalovirus exposure and HLA in healthy donors. Overall study findings and caveats: Confirmation in vitro established that a few CMV-associated chains were specific for CMV antigens. What a later analysis reportedly showed was that an Asian-associated ancestry cluster had fewer N-insertions than the approximately 670-donor mean. Per a later analysis, under 20,000 TCR beta sequences showed association with HLA alleles at 0.05 false discovery rate.

The CDR3 totals 14 residues. From germline, CDR1 is SGHAT and CDR2 FQNNGV. V trimming: 3 bases; J trimming: 12 bases; junction bases outside the gene matches: 8. It was with 60 Vbeta and 13 Jbeta primers that the PCR ran. Measured with immunoSEQ multiplex PCR; TCRdb has only the in-frame clones, and not every one. This table holds under 200,000 clones, around 77% found once. A remark on this clone: Its specificity is not known.

This TCR was recovered from a woman in her twenties or thirties in good health and CMV-seronegative. The rearrangement uses TRBV11-2 and TRBJ1-6, with 7 bases aligning to TRBD1. The sequenced sample consisted of PBMCs. The CDR3 spells CASSLSSRTGPLHF. In nucleotides, the CDR3 is TGTGCCAGCAGCTTGTCCTCCAGGACAGGACCCCTCCACTTT.